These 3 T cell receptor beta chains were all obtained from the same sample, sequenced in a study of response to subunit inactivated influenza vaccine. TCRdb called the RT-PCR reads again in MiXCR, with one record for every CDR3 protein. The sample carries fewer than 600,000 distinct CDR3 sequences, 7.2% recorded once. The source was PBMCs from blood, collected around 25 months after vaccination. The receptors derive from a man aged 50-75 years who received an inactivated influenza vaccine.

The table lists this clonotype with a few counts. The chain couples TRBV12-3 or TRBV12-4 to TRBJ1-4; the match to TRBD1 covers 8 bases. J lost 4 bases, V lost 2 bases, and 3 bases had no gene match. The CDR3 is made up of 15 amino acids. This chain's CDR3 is CASSLSTGGNEKLFF. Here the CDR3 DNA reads TGTGCCAGCAGTTTATCAACAGGGGGTAATGAAAAACTGTTTTTT.

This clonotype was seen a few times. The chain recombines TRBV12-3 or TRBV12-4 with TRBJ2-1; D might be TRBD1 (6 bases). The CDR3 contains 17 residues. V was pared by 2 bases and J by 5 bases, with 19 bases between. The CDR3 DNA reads TGTGCCAGCAGTTTACGCAGGGGCCGTTCCGAGGACAATGAGCAGTTCTTC. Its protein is CASSLRRGRSEDNEQFF.

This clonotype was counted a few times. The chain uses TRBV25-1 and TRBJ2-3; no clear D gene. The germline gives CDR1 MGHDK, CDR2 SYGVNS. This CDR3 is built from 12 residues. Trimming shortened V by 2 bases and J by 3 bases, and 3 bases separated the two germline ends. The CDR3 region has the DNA TGTGCCAGCAGTGAAGGGACAGATACGCAGTATTTT. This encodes CASSEGTDTQYF.